A single sample gave rise to the 15 T cell receptor beta chains below, sequenced in a study of blood T cell repertoires in COVID-19. Profiled with immunoSEQ multiplex PCR; TCRdb holds only in-frame clones, not every one. The sample lists a few hundred thousand clones, approximately 90% occurring once. The sample taken for sequencing was peripheral blood. Receptors were obtained from a woman in her fifties or sixties with acute or convalescent COVID-19.

The V gene is TRBV19, the J gene TRBJ1-5; TRBD1 aligns across 7 bases. V lost 0 bases to trimming and J lost 5 bases; unmatched junction nucleotides: 10. Germline lookup yields CDR1 LNHDA and CDR2 SQIVND (reference sequence). There are 17 residues in the CDR3. Here the CDR3 DNA reads TGTGCCAGTAGTATAGATCAATCACAGGGGTACGATCAGCCCCAGCATTTT. The encoded protein is CASSIDQSQGYDQPQHF.

Worth noting for this clone: The sample carries other DNA sequences with the same CDR3. The chain joins TRBV4-1 to TRBJ1-2; TRBD1 matches 7 bases. The V and J ends lost 1 base and 4 bases, in that order; junction bases with no gene match: 0. Germline loops: CDR1 MGHRA, CDR2 YSYEKL. This CDR3 comprises 13 residues. For the CDR3, the DNA is TGCGCCAGCAGCCAAGGACAGGGCTATGGCTACACCTTC. Protein: CASSQGQGYGYTF.

The J gene is TRBJ2-7, the V gene TRBV28; 8 positions match TRBD1. Looked up from germline, CDR1 is MDHEN and CDR2 is SYDVKM. V shed 1 base, J shed 3 bases, and the junction held 2 bases outside the gene matches. The CDR3 covers 14 residues. The CDR3 bases are TGTGCCAGCAGTTTATTTGGACAGGGCTACGAGCAGTACTTC. This translates into CASSLFGQGYEQYF.

The chain couples TRBV5-1 to TRBJ1-1; a weak D match, TRBD1 (5 bases). CDR3 size: 14 residues. The V gene lost 3 bases and the J gene lost 0 bases, with 9 bases spanning the gap. Germline V gives CDR1 SGHRS, CDR2 YFSETQ. This CDR3 reads CASSSGQLNTEAFF. CDR3 nucleotide sequence: TGCGCCAGCAGCTCTGGACAACTGAACACTGAAGCTTTCTTT.

This chain uses TRBV28 with TRBJ2-1; 7 bases fit TRBD1. There are 15 residues in the CDR3. V shed 8 bases, J shed 4 bases, and the junction held 11 bases outside the gene matches. CDR1 and CDR2 (germline): MDHEN, SYDVKM. The DNA for the CDR3 is TGTGCCAGCTCCGGTCCAGCGACAGGGTACAATGAGCAGTTCTTC. This sequence encodes CASSGPATGYNEQFF.

The chain links TRBV28 to TRBJ1-2; TRBD1 is a possible D gene (5 bases). Germline assignment: CDR1 MDHEN and CDR2 SYDVKM. The CDR3 extends over 14 amino acids. Deletions cut 6 bases from V and 5 bases from J, with 16 bases between. CDR3 DNA: TGTGCCAGCAGGCGTCAAGGGGCCTTGTATGGCTACACCTTC. This codes for CASRRQGALYGYTF.

This chain joins TRBV5-1 and TRBJ2-3; D is possibly TRBD1 (6 bases). The V and J ends lost 0 bases and 5 bases respectively, with 10 bases between them. This CDR3 spans 14 amino acids. The germline CDR1 and CDR2 sequences are SGHRS and YFSETQ. The CDR3 region has the DNA TGCGCCAGCAGCTTGGGGGGGACATTAGATACGCAGTATTTT. Its translation: CASSLGGTLDTQYF.

V and J are TRBV5-1 and TRBJ2-7; TRBD2 matches at 11 bases. CDR1 SGHRS and CDR2 YFSETQ come from the germline V gene. V shed 5 bases and J 1 base; nucleotides not matched to a gene: 8. This CDR3 region has 16 residues. This CDR3 is CASSKETSGISYEQYF. The DNA for the CDR3 is TGCGCCAGCAGTAAGGAGACTAGCGGGATTTCCTACGAGCAGTACTTC.

This chain uses TRBV5-4 with TRBJ2-5, with 7 bases identical to TRBD2. The V gene end was trimmed by 4 bases and the J gene end by 9 bases; junction bases not matched to a gene: 9. Per the germline V gene, CDR1 is SGHNT and CDR2 is YYREEE (reference sequence). This CDR3 comprises 13 residues. CDR3 DNA: TGTGCCAGCAGCCCGGCGGGGGATTCAGCCCAGTACTTC. It is translated as CASSPAGDSAQYF.

This clone was counted between two and nine times. This chain links TRBV19 with TRBJ2-7; 11 bases agree with TRBD2. The CDR3 spans 15 residues. V dropped 5 bases and J dropped 6; count of bases not matched to a gene: 9. Germline V lookup: CDR1 LNHDA, CDR2 SQIVND (reference sequence). The CDR3 DNA is TGTGCCAGTAGTCTGGTAGCGGGAGGGCCGGTCGAGCAGTACTTC. Translated, it gives CASSLVAGGPVEQYF.

This chain links TRBV9 with TRBJ2-1, with TRBD2 matching over 12 bases. Germline V gene sequence: CDR1 SGDLS, CDR2 YYNGEE. This CDR3 contains 18 residues. V trimming: 0 bases; J trimming: 0 bases; junction bases outside the gene matches: 4. The CDR3 reads CASSVEGLAGGSYNEQFF. The CDR3 DNA follows: TGTGCCAGCAGCGTAGAGGGACTAGCGGGCGGCTCCTACAATGAGCAGTTCTTC.

V is TRBV25-1 and J is TRBJ1-6, with D uncertain. Germline loops: CDR1 MGHDK, CDR2 SYGVNS. V lost 4 bases to trimming and J lost 7 bases, with 11 bases between them. This CDR3 spans 14 amino acids. The CDR3 spells CASSAKTTNSPLHF. The CDR3 DNA sequence: TGTGCCAGCAGTGCAAAAACTACAAATTCACCCCTCCACTTT.

The chain employs TRBV6-5 and TRBJ1-2; a possible D gene is TRBD1 (6 bases). Germline V CDR1 and CDR2: MNHEY, SVGAGI. The V end lost 7 bases, the J end lost 0 bases, and 12 bases lay between the germline ends. The CDR3 loop spans 14 amino acids. CDR3 sequence reads: CASTRGATNYGYTF. The CDR3 DNA is TGTGCCAGCACCCGGGGGGCAACTAACTATGGCTACACCTTC.

The chain combines TRBV7-2 with TRBJ2-3, with 12 nucleotides matching TRBD2. This CDR3 is built from 18 residues. The trim removed 5 bases at V and 2 bases at J, leaving 11 bases unmatched. Germline loops: CDR1 SGHTA, CDR2 FQGNSA. The CDR3 loop is CASSVSPGLAGLTDTQYF. Written as DNA, the CDR3 is TGTGCCAGCAGCGTCTCTCCGGGACTAGCGGGCCTCACAGATACGCAGTATTTT. Full variable domain (outside the CDR3, taken from reference TRBV7-2 and TRBJ2-3): GAGVSQSPSNKVTEKGKDVELRCDPISGHTALYWYRQSLGQGLEFLIYFQGNSAPDKSGLPSDRFSAERTGGSVSTLTIQRTQQEDSAVYLCASSVSPGLAGLTDTQYFGPGTRLTVL.

This clone has more than one count but fewer than ten. This chain joins TRBV28 and TRBJ1-1, with D possibly TRBD1 on 5 matching bases. V lost 4 bases and J lost 0, with 15 bases in between. This CDR3 region has 16 residues. From germline, CDR1 is MDHEN and CDR2 SYDVKM. The CDR3 DNA reads as TGTGCCAGCAGTTCCTCCGGGTGGGGCATGAACACTGAAGCTTTCTTT. It yields the protein CASSSSGWGMNTEAFF. Drawing the rest from reference TRBV28 and TRBJ1-1, the complete variable domain is DVKVTQSSRYLVKRTGEKVFLECVQDMDHENMFWYRQDPGLGLRLIYFSYDVKMKEKGDIPEGYSVSREKKERFSLILESASTNQTSMYLCASSSSGWGMNTEAFFGQGTRLTVV.